This T cell receptor (beta chain) is from a study of blood T cell repertoires in COVID-19. Background on the study: Both acute and convalescent COVID-19 samples were obtained from the United States, Italy and Spain.

This clone was seen a few times. As originally analysed: Nucleated cell counts were estimated from reference gene primer amplification. Sequenced by immunoSEQ multiplex PCR; TCRdb stores in-frame clones only, minus some. The V and J calls and the clone size are those of that table, but D and trimming were determined from the DNA. There are 200,000 to 300,000 clones in the sample; about nine tenths occur only once, and around 9.1% lies in the top ten. The source is a man in his forties who had recovered from COVID-19. The sequencing sample was made of peripheral blood.

In nucleotides, the CDR3 is TGCGCCAGCAGTCAATCCCGGGGGTTCAGCTACAATGAGCAGTTCTTC. Translated, it gives CASSQSRGFSYNEQFF. The genes are TRBV23-1 and TRBJ2-1; TRBD2 is a possible D gene (6 bases). TRBV23-1 is filed as an ORF, its function uncertain. This CDR3 spans 16 amino acids. With 0 bases removed from V and 3 bases from J, the gap between germline ends came to 12 bases.